The rows below give T cell receptor beta chains drawn from one sample of a study of Graves' ophthalmopathy and Graves' hyperthyroidism. Using its own MiXCR run on the multiplex PCR reads, TCRdb lists one record per CDR3 protein. The table records about 550,000 distinct CDR3 sequences, roughly 39% of them present only once. The specimen sequenced was peripheral blood or thyroid tissue (not recorded which). These receptors were collected from an adult man with Graves' hyperthyroidism. Each CDR3 is given with its conserved first and last residue. The D gene is left open where the match is weak. Size is omitted from some rows. Given values are once, few, many or a class for expanded clones.

D	V	length	J	size	CDR3	DNA
TRBD2	TRBV7-8	17	TRBJ2-5	.	CASSLMGGRGRQETQCF	TGTGCCAGCAGCTTAATGGGGGGGAGGGGCCGACAAGAGACCCAGTGCTTC
TRBD2	TRBV19	16	TRBJ2-2	.	CASSFGTSGNTGELFF	TGTGCCAGTAGCTTCGGGACTAGCGGGAACACCGGGGAGCTGTTTTTT
TRBD1	TRBV5-4	15	TRBJ1-2	few	CASSLGTGNNYGYTF	TGTGCCAGCAGCTTGGGGACAGGAAATAACTATGGCTACACCTTC
.	TRBV7-3	16	TRBJ2-6	.	CASSPDGGQGANVLTF	TGTGCCAGCAGCCCTGACGGGGGACAGGGGGCCAACGTCCTGACTTTC
.	TRBV6-1	14	TRBJ1-1	.	CASSEWTANTEAFF	TGTGCCAGCAGTGAATGGACAGCCAACACTGAAGCTTTCTTT
.	TRBV6-6	13	TRBJ1-5	.	CASSRAPGEPEHF	TGTGCCAGCAGTCGTGCGCCGGGGGAGCCCGAGCATTTT
TRBD2	TRBV7-9	14	TRBJ2-6	.	CASSLSGGTDVLTF	TGTGCCAGCAGCTTAAGCGGGGGGACCGACGTCCTGACTTTC
.	TRBV19	13	TRBJ2-7	many	CASSPSVNYEQYF	TGTGCCAGTAGCCCCAGTGTGAATTACGAGCAGTACTTC
.	TRBV29-1	12	TRBJ1-2	once	CSVSVGNYDYTF	TGTAGCGTCAGTGTTGGTAACTATGACTACACCTTC
.	TRBV2	15	TRBJ1-5	.	CASSGDGGSSQPQHF	TGTGCCAGCAGTGGAGATGGGGGGTCGAGTCAGCCCCAGCATTTT
.	TRBV12-3/TRBV12-4	13	TRBJ2-7	few	CASRPTWNYEQYF	TGTGCCAGCAGGCCTACATGGAACTACGAGCAGTACTTC
TRBD1	TRBV20-1	17	TRBJ1-4	.	CSARVWTGGLSNEKLFF	TGCAGTGCTAGAGTATGGACAGGGGGCCTTTCTAATGAAAAACTGTTTTTT
.	TRBV12-5	14	TRBJ2-5	.	CASGAGGPGETQYF	TGTGCTAGTGGGGCCGGGGGGCCTGGAGAGACCCAGTACTTC
.	TRBV7-2	15	TRBJ2-6	.	CATEVGSSGANVLTF	TGTGCCACCGAAGTGGGGAGCTCTGGGGCCAACGTCCTGACTTTC
.	TRBV3-1	14	TRBJ1-1	many	CASSPGRGTDEAFF	TGTGCCAGCAGTCCCGGAAGGGGGACGGATGAAGCTTTCTTT
.	TRBV18	14	TRBJ2-5	.	CASSPPDRKETQYF	TGTGCCAGCTCACCACCGGACAGAAAAGAGACCCAGTACTTC
TRBD2	TRBV7-2	16	TRBJ2-7	.	CASSLAGSSGQYEQYF	TGTGCCAGCAGCTTAGCGGGGTCTAGCGGGCAGTACGAGCAGTACTTC
.	TRBV28	13	TRBJ1-3	few	CASRQPLGNTIYF	TGTGCCAGCAGACAGCCCTTAGGAAACACCATATATTTT
TRBD2	TRBV7-6	18	TRBJ2-1	.	CASSLGLALSSSYNEQFF	TGTGCCAGCAGCTTGGGACTAGCCCTGTCTAGCTCCTACAATGAGCAGTTCTTC
.	TRBV3-1	15	TRBJ1-5	.	CASSQGAQGNQPQHF	TGTGCCAGCAGCCAGGGGGCGCAGGGCAATCAGCCCCAGCATTTT
.	TRBV12-3/TRBV12-4	15	TRBJ1-5	.	CASSLGRVSNQPQHF	TGTGCCAGCAGTTTGGGAAGGGTTAGCAATCAGCCCCAGCATTTT
.	TRBV27	13	TRBJ1-2	many	CASSRGSPYGYTF	TGTGCCAGCAGCCGTGGCAGCCCCTATGGCTACACCTTC
.	TRBV28	14	TRBJ1-1	few	CASSRLRQYTEAFF	TGTGCCAGCAGTCGGCTACGACAGTACACTGAAGCTTTCTTT
.	TRBV25-1	13	TRBJ1-1	many	CASTPGLSTEAFF	TGTGCCAGCACCCCGGGCCTATCCACTGAAGCTTTCTTT
TRBD2	TRBV29-1	13	TRBJ2-3	.	CSVGTSGVDTQYF	TGCAGCGTTGGGACTAGCGGAGTAGATACGCAGTATTTT
TRBD2	TRBV7-9	15	TRBJ2-5	.	CASSELAGEAETQYF	TGTGCCAGCAGCGAACTAGCGGGCGAGGCAGAGACCCAGTACTTC
TRBD2	TRBV4-2	15	TRBJ2-5	few	CASTPLAGGWETQYF	TGTGCCAGCACCCCACTAGCGGGGGGTTGGGAGACCCAGTACTTC
TRBD2	TRBV10-3	16	TRBJ2-2	many	CAISPSSGGTTGELFF	TGTGCCATCAGTCCTTCTAGCGGGGGGACCACCGGGGAGCTGTTTTTT
TRBD1	TRBV12-3/TRBV12-4	15	TRBJ1-1	.	CASSPTGVGLTEAFF	TGTGCCAGCAGTCCCACAGGGGTGGGTTTGACTGAAGCTTTCTTT